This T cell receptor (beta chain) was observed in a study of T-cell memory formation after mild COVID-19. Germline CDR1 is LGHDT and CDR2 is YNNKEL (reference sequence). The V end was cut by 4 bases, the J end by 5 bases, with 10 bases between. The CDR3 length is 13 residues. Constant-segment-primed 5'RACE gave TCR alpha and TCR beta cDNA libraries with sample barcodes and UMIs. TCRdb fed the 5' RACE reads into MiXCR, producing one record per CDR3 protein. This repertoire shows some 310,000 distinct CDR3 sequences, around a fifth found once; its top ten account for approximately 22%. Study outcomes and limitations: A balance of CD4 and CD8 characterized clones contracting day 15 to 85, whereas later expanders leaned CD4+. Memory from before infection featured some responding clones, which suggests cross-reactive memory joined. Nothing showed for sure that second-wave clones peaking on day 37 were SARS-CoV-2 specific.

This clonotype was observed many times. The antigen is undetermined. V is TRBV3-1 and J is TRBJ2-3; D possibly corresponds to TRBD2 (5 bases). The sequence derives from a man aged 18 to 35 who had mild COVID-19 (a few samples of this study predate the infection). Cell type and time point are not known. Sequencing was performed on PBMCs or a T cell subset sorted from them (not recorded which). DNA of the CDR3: TGTGCCAGCAGCCTCTCCGGAGGAGATACGCAGTATTTT. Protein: CASSLSGGDTQYF.